This is a list of T cell receptor beta chains from one sample in a study of blood T cells in healthy people across ages. TCRdb re-derived calls from the 5' RACE reads in MiXCR, one entry per CDR3 protein. In the table there are over 500,000 distinct CDR3 sequences, approximately 52% of which are singletons. The sample taken for sequencing was blood. The receptors stem from a woman of 80 years or more in good health. The CDR3 runs from the conserved cysteine through the conserved F or W. The order of the fields is D gene, J gene, CDR3 length, clone size, V gene, CDR3 DNA, CDR3 protein. D genes are given only for firm matches. Not every row has a clone size; where given, it reads once, few, many or a size class.

>-|TRBJ2-3|16|many|TRBV28
TGTGCCAGCAGTGCCCCGCCGGCCTCCCCCCCAGATACGCAGTATTTT
CASSAPPASPPDTQYF
>TRBD2|TRBJ2-1|18|-|TRBV14
TGTGCCAGCAGCCAAGATTGGTTGGGGGGGAAAGGATACAATAAGCAGTTCTTC
CASSQDWLGGKGYNKQFF
>-|TRBJ2-5|14|-|TRBV29-1
TGCAGCGTTGAGGGTTGGTGGACCCAAGAGACCCAGTACTTC
CSVEGWWTQETQYF
>TRBD2|TRBJ2-3|18|few|TRBV4-1
TGCGCCAGCAGCCAGGGTGGGACTAGCGGGATGAACACAGATACGCAGTATTTT
CASSQGGTSGMNTDTQYF
>-|TRBJ2-1|16|many|TRBV20-1
TGCAGTGCTAGAGATCGACGGTTAGGCTCCTACAATGAGCAGTTCTTC
CSARDRRLGSYNEQFF
>TRBD2|TRBJ2-7|14|-|TRBV4-2
TGTGCCAGCAGCCAAGAGCGCGGGAGGCTCGAGCAGTACTTC
CASSQERGRLEQYF
>-|TRBJ2-5|15|-|TRBV12-3/TRBV12-4
TGTGCCAGCAGGGGGACACCCATGTACCAAGAGACCCAGTACTTC
CASRGTPMYQETQYF
>-|TRBJ1-4|15|-|TRBV28
TGTGCCAGCAGTCCCGACCCCCGGGTTCGGCGAAAACTGTTTTTT
CASSPDPRVRRKLFF
>TRBD2|TRBJ2-1|15|-|TRBV28
TGTGCCAGCAGCTCACCGGGACTAGCGGGACATGAGCAGTTCTTC
CASSSPGLAGHEQFF
>TRBD1|TRBJ2-5|15|once|TRBV7-2
TGTGCCAGCAGCCTGGGACAGGGGGCCGGAGAGACCCAGTACTTC
CASSLGQGAGETQYF
>-|TRBJ2-2|13|-|TRBV6-2/TRBV6-3
TGTGCCAGCAGTTACGCGGGCAGAAGGGAGCTGTTTTTT
CASSYAGRRELFF
>-|TRBJ2-1|14|-|TRBV20-1
TGCAGTGCTAGATCAGGGCGCTCCTACAATGAGCAGTTCTTC
CSARSGRSYNEQFF
>-|TRBJ1-2|16|-|TRBV20-1
TGCAGTGTGAATACAAAGGGCCCCCTACAGAAACCCAACTACACCTTC
CSVNTKGPLQKPNYTF
>-|TRBJ1-5|14|many|TRBV6-5
TGTGCCGGCAGTCCCCGGCCCGGAGGGCAGCCCCAGCATTTT
CAGSPRPGGQPQHF
>TRBD1|TRBJ2-7|15|-|TRBV28
TGTGCCAGCAGTCGTGCCGGGACAGGGTCTCTCGAGCAGTACTTC
CASSRAGTGSLEQYF
>-|TRBJ2-5|14|few|TRBV7-9
TGTGCCAGCAGCGCCACAGCTAGGCAAGAGACCCAGTACTTC
CASSATARQETQYF
>-|TRBJ1-2|12|few|TRBV20-1
TGCAGTGCTAGGCGGGGTTCCTATGGCTACACCTTC
CSARRGSYGYTF
>-|TRBJ2-1|13|-|TRBV29-1
TGCACCCTGCGGGCAGGGGAGGACAATGAGCAGTTCTTC
CTLRAGEDNEQFF
>-|TRBJ2-3|15|-|TRBV20-1
TGCAGTGCCCGGCGGGGCGCGGGGCTCACAGATACGCAGTATTTT
CSARRGAGLTDTQYF
>TRBD1|TRBJ2-7|14|-|TRBV28
TGTGCCACACTCGTCACGGGACAGGGCTACGAGCAGTACTTC
CATLVTGQGYEQYF
>-|TRBJ2-5|12|-|TRBV29-1
TGCAGCGTTGTCCCGTTCGAAGAGACCCAGTACTTC
CSVVPFEETQYF
>-|TRBJ2-1|14|many|TRBV5-1
TGTGCCAGCAGCTTAGTGTTAGCCTACAATGAGCAGTTCTTC
CASSLVLAYNEQFF
>-|TRBJ2-2|15|-|TRBV6-5
TGTGCCAGCAGTTATTACCGTCGATCGTCCGGGGAGCTGTTTTTT
CASSYYRRSSGELFF
>TRBD2|TRBJ2-3|16|-|TRBV6-2/TRBV6-3
TGTGCCAGCAGCCTACTAGCGGGGGGGGAATCAGATACGCAGTATTTT
CASSLLAGGESDTQYF
>TRBD1|TRBJ2-1|15|many|TRBV11-2
TGTGCCAGCAGCTTAGATGGCAGGGGGTACAATGAGCAGTTCTTC
CASSLDGRGYNEQFF
>TRBD1|TRBJ2-2|14|-|TRBV29-1
TGCAGCGTGGAGGACAGGGAGAACACCGGGGAGCTGTTTTTT
CSVEDRENTGELFF
>TRBD2|TRBJ2-1|15|-|TRBV29-1
TGCAGCACCTCCGGGACTAGCGGGGAAGTCAATGAGCAGTTCTTC
CSTSGTSGEVNEQFF
>-|TRBJ2-7|14|-|TRBV9
TGCGCCAGCAGCGTAGAGGCAGGGTCCTACGAGCAGTACTTC
CASSVEAGSYEQYF
>-|TRBJ2-1|15|-|TRBV5-1
TGCGCCAGCAGCTTGGGGGCAGCACTATACAATGAGCAGTTCTTC
CASSLGAALYNEQFF
>-|TRBJ1-3|16|few|TRBV5-1
TGCGCCAGCAGCTTGGGTCGGACAGCGGGGTCGAACACCATATATTTT
CASSLGRTAGSNTIYF
>-|TRBJ2-1|14|many|TRBV7-2
TGTGCCAGCAGCGAGGTAGGGCCCTACAATGAGCAGTTCTTC
CASSEVGPYNEQFF
>-|TRBJ2-7|16|once|TRBV7-9
TGTGCCAGCAGCCACGATTATGGAGGGCGCCTCTACGAGCAGTACTTC
CASSHDYGGRLYEQYF
>TRBD1|TRBJ1-1|14|-|TRBV7-2
TGTGCCAGCAAACAGGGGGCAGGAAACACTGAAGCTTTCTTT
CASKQGAGNTEAFF
>-|TRBJ2-7|17|-|TRBV19
TGTGCCAGTAGTATAGAGGCTAGCGAATACACCTCCTACGAGCAGTACTTC
CASSIEASEYTSYEQYF
>TRBD1|TRBJ2-7|14|-|TRBV28
TGTGCCAGCAGTGTACGGACAGGGGGCTACGAGCAGTACTTC
CASSVRTGGYEQYF
>-|TRBJ1-5|16|-|TRBV7-9
TGTGCCAGCAGCTTCCACCAAGGGTATAGCAATCAGCCCCAGCATTTT
CASSFHQGYSNQPQHF
>-|TRBJ1-1|13|-|TRBV20-1
TGCAGTGCTAGACAGGGAGCCGACACTGAAGCTTTCTTT
CSARQGADTEAFF
>TRBD1|TRBJ1-2|15|once|TRBV20-1
TGCAGTGCTAAAATTAGGACAGGGGCTATCCCTGGCTACACCTTC
CSAKIRTGAIPGYTF
>-|TRBJ2-3|13|many|TRBV15
TGTGCCACCAGCAGAGAAAACACAGATACGCAGTATTTT
CATSRENTDTQYF
>-|TRBJ2-5|13|many|TRBV6-2/TRBV6-3
TGTGCCAGCAGTCTTTGGCAGCAAGAGACCCAGTACTTC
CASSLWQQETQYF
>-|TRBJ1-1|15|-|TRBV20-1
TGCAGTGCTAGGAGTGGGAAACACATGAACACTGAAGCTTTCTTT
CSARSGKHMNTEAFF